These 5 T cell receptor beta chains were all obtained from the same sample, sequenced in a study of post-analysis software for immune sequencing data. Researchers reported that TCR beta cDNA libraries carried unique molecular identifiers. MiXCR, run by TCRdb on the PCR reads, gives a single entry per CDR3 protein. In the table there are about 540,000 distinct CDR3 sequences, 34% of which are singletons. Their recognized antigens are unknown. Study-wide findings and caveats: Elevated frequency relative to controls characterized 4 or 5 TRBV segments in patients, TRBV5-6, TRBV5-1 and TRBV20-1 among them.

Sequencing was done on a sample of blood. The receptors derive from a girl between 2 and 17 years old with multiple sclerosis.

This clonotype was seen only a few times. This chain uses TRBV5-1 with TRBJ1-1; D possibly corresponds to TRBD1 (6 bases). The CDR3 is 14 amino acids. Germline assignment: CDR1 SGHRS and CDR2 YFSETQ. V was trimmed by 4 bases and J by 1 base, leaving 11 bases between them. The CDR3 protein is CASSIVGANTEAFF. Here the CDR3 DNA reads TGCGCCAGCAGCATCGTGGGGGCGAACACTGAAGCTTTCTTT.

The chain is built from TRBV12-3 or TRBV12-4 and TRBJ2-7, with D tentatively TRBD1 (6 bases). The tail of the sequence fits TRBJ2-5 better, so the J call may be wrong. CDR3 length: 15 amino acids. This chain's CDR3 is CASSLETGPQETQYF. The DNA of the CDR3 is TGTGCCAGCAGTTTAGAGACAGGCCCACAAGAGACCCAGTACTTC.

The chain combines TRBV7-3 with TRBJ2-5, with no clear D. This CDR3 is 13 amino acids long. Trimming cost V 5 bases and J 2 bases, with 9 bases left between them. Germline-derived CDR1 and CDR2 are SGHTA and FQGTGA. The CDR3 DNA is TGTGCCAGCAGCCGGAGTAGACAAGAGACCCAGTACTTC. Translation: CASSRSRQETQYF.

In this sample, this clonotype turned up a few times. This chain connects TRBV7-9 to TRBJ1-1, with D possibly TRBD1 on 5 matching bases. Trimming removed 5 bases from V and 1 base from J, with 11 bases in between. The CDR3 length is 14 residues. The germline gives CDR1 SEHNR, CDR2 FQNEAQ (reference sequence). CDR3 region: CASSAGPTNTEAFF. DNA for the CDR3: TGTGCCAGCAGCGCGGGACCCACGAACACTGAAGCTTTCTTT.

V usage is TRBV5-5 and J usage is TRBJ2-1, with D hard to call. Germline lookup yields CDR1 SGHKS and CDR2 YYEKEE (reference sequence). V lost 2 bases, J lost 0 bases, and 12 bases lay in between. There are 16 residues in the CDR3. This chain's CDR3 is CASSLMTQSSYNEQFF. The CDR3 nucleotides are TGTGCCAGCAGCTTAATGACTCAAAGCTCCTACAATGAGCAGTTCTTC.